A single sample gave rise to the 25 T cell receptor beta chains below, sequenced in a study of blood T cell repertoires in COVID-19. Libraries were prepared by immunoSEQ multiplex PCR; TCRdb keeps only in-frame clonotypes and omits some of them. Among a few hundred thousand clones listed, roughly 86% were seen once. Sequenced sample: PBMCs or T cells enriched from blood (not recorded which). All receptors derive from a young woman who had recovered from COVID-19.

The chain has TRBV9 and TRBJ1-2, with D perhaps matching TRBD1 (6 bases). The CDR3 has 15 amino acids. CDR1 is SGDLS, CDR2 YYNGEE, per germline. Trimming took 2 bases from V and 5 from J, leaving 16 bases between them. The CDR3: CASSVDAGAAYGYTF. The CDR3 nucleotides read TGTGCCAGCAGCGTCGATGCGGGGGCAGCTTATGGCTACACCTTC.

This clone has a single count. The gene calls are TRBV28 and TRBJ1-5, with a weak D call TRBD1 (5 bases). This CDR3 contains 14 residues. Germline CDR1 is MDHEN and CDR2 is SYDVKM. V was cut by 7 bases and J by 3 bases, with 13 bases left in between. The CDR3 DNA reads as TGTGCCAGCAACGGCAGGGAAACCAATCAGCCCCAGCATTTT. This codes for CASNGRETNQPQHF.

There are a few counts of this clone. The CDR3 region has the DNA TGTGCCAGCAGCCGGACAGGGGTCGGAAACACCATATATTTT. Translating it yields CASSRTGVGNTIYF. This chain connects TRBV14 to TRBJ1-3; 9 bases map to TRBD1. Per the germline V gene, CDR1 is SGHDN and CDR2 is FVKESK. Trimming removed 4 bases from V and 4 bases from J; junction bases left unmatched: 2. The CDR3 runs to 14 residues.

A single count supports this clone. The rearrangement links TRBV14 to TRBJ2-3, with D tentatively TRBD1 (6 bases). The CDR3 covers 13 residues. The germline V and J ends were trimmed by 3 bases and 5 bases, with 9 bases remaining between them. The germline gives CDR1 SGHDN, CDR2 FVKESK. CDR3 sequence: CASSQNRVDTQYF. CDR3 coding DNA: TGTGCCAGCAGCCAGAACAGGGTAGATACGCAGTATTTT.

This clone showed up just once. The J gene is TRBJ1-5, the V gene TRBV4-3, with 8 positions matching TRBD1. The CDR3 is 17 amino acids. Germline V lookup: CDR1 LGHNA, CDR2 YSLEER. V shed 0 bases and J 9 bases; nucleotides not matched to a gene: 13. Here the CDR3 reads CASSQDTGQAGEGPQHF. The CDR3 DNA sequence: TGCGCCAGCAGCCAAGATACGGGACAGGCGGGGGAGGGGCCCCAGCATTTT.

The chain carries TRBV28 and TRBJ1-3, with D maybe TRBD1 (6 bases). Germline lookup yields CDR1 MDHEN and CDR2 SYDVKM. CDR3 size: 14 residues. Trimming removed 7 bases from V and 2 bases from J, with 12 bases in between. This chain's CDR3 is CASTTPGAGNTIYF. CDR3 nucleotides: TGTGCCAGCACCACCCCAGGGGCTGGAAACACCATATATTTT.

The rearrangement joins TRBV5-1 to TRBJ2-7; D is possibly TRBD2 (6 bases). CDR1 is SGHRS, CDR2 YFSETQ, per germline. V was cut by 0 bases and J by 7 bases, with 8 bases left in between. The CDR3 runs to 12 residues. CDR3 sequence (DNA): TGCGCCAGCAGCTTGGCGGGGGATGAGCAGTACTTC. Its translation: CASSLAGDEQYF.

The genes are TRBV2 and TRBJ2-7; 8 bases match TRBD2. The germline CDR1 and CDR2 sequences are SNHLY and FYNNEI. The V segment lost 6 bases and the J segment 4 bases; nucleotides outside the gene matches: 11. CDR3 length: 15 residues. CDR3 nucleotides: TGTGCCAGCAGATGGCCTACTAGCGGAACTTACGAGCAGTACTTC. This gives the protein CASRWPTSGTYEQYF.

CDR3 sequence (DNA): TGTGCCACCAGTGCCGACAGTTACACTGAAGCTTTCTTT. Translated, it gives CATSADSYTEAFF. The J gene is TRBJ1-1, the V gene TRBV24-1, with D possibly being TRBD1 (5 bases). The CDR3 extends over 13 amino acids. CDR1 and CDR2 from the germline V gene are KGHDR and SFDVKD. The V gene lost 5 bases and the J gene lost 3 bases, with 9 bases spanning the gap.

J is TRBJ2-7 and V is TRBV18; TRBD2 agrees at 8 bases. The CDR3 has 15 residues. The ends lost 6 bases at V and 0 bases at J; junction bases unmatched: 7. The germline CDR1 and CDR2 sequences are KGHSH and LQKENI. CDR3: CASSPSGRNSYEQYF. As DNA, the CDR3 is TGTGCCAGCTCTCCAAGCGGGAGAAACTCCTACGAGCAGTACTTC.

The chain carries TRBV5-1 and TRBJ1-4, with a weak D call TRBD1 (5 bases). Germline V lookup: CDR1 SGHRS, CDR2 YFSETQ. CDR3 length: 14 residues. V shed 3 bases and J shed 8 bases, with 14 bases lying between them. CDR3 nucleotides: TGCGCCAGCAGCTCCGGACAAATAGGAGAAAAACTGTTTTTT. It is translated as CASSSGQIGEKLFF.

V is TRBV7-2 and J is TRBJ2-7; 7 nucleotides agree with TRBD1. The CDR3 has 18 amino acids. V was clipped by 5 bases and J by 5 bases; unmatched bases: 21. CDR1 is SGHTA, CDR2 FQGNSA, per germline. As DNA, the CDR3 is TGTGCCAGCAGCCCTACTTACTGGCGTAGGACAGGCATCAACGAGCAGTACTTC. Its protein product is CASSPTYWRRTGINEQYF.

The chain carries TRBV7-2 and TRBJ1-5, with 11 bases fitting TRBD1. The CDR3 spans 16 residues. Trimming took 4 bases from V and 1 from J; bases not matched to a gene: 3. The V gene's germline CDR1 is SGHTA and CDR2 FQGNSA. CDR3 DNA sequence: TGTGCCAGCAGCTCCCGGGACAGGGGGAGCAATCAGCCCCAGCATTTT. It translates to CASSSRDRGSNQPQHF.

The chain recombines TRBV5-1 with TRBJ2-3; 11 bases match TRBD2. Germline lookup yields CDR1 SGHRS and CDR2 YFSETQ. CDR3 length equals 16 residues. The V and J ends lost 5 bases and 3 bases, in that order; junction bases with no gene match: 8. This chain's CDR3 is CASSYFSGRGTDTQYF. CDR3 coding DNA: TGCGCCAGCAGTTACTTTAGCGGGAGGGGGACAGATACGCAGTATTTT.

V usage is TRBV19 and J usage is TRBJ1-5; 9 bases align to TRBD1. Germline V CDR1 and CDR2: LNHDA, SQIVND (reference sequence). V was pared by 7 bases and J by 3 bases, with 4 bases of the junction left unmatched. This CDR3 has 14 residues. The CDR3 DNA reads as TGTGCCAGTAAGGACAGGGGCACCAATCAGCCCCAGCATTTT. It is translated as CASKDRGTNQPQHF.

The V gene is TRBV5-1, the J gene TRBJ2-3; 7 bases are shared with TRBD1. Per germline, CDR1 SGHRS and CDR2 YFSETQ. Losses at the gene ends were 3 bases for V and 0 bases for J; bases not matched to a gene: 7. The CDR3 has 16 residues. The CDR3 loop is CASSSTGDRSTDTQYF. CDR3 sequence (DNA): TGCGCCAGCAGCTCTACAGGGGATCGGAGCACAGATACGCAGTATTTT.

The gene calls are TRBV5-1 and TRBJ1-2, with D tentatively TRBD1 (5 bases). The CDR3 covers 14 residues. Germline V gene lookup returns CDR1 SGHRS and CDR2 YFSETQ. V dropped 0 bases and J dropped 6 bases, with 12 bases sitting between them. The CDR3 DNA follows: TGCGCCAGCAGCTTGGTACCCACGGGGGATGGCTACACCTTC. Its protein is CASSLVPTGDGYTF.

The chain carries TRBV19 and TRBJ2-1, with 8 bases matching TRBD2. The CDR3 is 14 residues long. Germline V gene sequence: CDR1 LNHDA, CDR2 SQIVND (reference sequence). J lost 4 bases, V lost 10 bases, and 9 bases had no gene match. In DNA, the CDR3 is TGTGCCACCTCCGGACTAGCCTTATACAATGAGCAGTTCTTC. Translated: CATSGLALYNEQFF.

The CDR3 spells CSATIPGTAEIYGYTF. The CDR3 bases are TGCAGCGCCACTATCCCCGGGACAGCCGAAATCTATGGCTACACCTTC. This chain uses TRBV29-1 with TRBJ1-2; 7 bases match TRBD1. The V gene's germline CDR1 is SQVTM and CDR2 ANQGSEA. V shed 7 bases, J shed 4 bases, and the junction held 18 bases outside the gene matches. The CDR3 has 16 amino acids.

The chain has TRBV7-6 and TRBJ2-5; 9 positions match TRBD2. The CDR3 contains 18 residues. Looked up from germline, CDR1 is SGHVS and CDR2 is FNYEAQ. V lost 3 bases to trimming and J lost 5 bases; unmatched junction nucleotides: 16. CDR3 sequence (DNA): TGTGCCAGCAGCTTCCTCGGCGGGAGGGCGGGGGGGGTGGAGACCCAGTACTTC. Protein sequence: CASSFLGGRAGGVETQYF.

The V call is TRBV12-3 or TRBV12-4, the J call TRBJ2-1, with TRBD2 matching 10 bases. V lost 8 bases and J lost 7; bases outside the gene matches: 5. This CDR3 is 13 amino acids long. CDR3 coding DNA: TGTGCCAGCGACCTAGCGGGGGAAAATGAGCAGTTCTTC. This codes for CASDLAGENEQFF.

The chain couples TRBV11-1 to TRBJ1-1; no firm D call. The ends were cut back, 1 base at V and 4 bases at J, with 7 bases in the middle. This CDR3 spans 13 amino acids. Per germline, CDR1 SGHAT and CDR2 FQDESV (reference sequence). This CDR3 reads CASSLDSGTEAFF. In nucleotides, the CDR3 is TGTGCCAGCAGCTTAGATTCCGGCACTGAAGCTTTCTTT.

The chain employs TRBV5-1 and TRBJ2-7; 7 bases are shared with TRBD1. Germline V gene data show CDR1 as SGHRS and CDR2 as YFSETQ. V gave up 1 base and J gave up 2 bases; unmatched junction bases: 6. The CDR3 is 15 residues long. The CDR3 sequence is CASSLTAGGTYEQYF. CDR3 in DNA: TGCGCCAGCAGCTTGACGGCAGGGGGTACCTACGAGCAGTACTTC. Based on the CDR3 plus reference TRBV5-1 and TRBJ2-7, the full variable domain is KAGVTQTPRYLIKTRGQQVTLSCSPISGHRSVSWYQQTPGQGLQFLFEYFSETQRNKGNFPGRFSGRQFSNSRSEMNVSTLELGDSALYLCASSLTAGGTYEQYFGPGTRLTVT.

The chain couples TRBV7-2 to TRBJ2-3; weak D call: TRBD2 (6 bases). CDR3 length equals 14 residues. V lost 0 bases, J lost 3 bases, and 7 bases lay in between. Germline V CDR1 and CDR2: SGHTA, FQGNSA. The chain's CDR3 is CASSLAGGTDTQYF. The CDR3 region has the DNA TGTGCCAGCAGCTTAGCGGGGGGTACAGATACGCAGTATTTT.

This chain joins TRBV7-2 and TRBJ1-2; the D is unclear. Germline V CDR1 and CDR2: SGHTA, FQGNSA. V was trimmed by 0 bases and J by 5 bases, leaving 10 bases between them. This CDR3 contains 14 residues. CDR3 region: CASSLAGDRYGYTF. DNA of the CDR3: TGTGCCAGCAGCTTAGCCGGGGATAGGTATGGCTACACCTTC.